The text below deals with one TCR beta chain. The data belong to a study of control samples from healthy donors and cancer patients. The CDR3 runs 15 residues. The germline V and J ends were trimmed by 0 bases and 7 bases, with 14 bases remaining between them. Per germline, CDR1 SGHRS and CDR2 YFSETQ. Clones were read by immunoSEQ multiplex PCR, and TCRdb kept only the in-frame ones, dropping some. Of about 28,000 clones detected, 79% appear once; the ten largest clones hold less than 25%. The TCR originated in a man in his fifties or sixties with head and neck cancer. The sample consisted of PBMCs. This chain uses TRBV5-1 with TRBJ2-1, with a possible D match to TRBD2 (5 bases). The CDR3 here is CASSLESGLLNEQFF. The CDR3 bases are TGCGCCAGCAGCTTGGAATCAGGACTCTTAAATGAGCAGTTCTTC.